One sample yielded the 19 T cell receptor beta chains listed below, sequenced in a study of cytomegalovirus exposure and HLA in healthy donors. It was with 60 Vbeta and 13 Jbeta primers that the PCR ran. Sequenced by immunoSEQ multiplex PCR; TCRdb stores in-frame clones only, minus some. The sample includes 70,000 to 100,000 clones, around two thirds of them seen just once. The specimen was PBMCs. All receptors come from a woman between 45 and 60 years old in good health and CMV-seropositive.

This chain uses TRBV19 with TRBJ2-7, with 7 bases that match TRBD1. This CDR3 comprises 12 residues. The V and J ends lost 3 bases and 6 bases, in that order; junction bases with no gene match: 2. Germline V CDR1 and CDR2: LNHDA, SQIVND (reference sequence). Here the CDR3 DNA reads TGTGCCAGTAGTATGCCAGGGGGCGAGCAGTACGTC. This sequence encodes CASSMPGGEQYV.

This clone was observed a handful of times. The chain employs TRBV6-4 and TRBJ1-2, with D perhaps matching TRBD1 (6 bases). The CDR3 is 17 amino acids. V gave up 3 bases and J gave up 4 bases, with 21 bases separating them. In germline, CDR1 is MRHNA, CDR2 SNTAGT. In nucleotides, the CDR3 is TGTGCCAGCAGTGAGGGTTCGGGGCAGGGGCCCTTCTATGGCTACACCTTC. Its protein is CASSEGSGQGPFYGYTF.

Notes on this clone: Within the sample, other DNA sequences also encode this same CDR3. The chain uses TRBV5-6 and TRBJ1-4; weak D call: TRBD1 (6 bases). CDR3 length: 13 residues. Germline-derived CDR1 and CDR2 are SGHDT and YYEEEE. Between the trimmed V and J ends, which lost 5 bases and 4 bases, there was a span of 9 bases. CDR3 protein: CASRGQLNEKLFF. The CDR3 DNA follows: TGTGCCAGCAGGGGACAACTTAATGAAAAACTGTTTTTT.

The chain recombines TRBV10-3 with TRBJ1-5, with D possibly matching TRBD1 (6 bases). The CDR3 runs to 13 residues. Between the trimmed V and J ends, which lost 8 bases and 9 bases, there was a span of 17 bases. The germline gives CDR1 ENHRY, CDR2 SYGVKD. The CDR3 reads CAIRDKESLPQHF. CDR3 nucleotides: TGTGCCATCCGGGACAAAGAGAGTCTGCCCCAGCATTTT.

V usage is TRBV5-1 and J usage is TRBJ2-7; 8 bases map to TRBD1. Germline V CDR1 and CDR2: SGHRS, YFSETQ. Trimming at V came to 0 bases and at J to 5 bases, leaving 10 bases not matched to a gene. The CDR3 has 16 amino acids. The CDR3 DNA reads TGCGCCAGCAGCTTGGTAGGACAGGGAACTTTAGACGAGCAGTACTTC. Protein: CASSLVGQGTLDEQYF.

The CDR3: CASSFAGRNTEAFF. CDR3 sequence (DNA): TGTGCCAGCAGCTTTGCAGGGCGGAACACTGAAGCTTTCTTT. The chain couples TRBV9 to TRBJ1-1; tentative D call: TRBD1 (5 bases). Germline CDR1 is SGDLS and CDR2 is YYNGEE. V dropped 4 bases and J dropped 1 base, with 11 bases sitting between them. This CDR3 contains 14 residues.

The CDR3 DNA reads TGTGCCAGCATCCGCGATGTCCCCTACGAGCAGTACTTC. Translated, it gives CASIRDVPYEQYF. This chain joins TRBV6-5 and TRBJ2-7; D remains unclear. The CDR3 extends over 13 amino acids. Germline V lookup: CDR1 MNHEY, CDR2 SVGAGI. Trimming cost V 7 bases and J 2 bases, with 12 bases left between them.

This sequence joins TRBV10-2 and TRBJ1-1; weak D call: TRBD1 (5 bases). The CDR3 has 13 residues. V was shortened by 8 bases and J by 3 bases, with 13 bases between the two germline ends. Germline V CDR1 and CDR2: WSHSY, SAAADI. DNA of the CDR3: TGCGCCAGCGTTACAGGTTCCTACACTGAAGCTTTCTTT. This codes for CASVTGSYTEAFF.

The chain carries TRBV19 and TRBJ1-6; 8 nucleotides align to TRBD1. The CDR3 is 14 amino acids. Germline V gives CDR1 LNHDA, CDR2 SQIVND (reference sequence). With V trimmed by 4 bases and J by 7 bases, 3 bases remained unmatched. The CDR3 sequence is CASSSGQGNSPLHF. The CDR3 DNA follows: TGTGCCAGTAGTAGCGGACAGGGAAATTCACCCCTCCACTTT. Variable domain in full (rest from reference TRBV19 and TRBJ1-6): DGGITQSPKYLFRKEGQNVTLSCEQNLNHDAMYWYRQDPGQGLRLIYYSQIVNDFQKGDIAEGYSVSREKKESFPLTVTSAQKNPTAFYLCASSSGQGNSPLHFGNGTRLTVT.

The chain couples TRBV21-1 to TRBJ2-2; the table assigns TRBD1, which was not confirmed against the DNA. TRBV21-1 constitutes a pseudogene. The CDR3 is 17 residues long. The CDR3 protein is CASSKRARATNTGELFF. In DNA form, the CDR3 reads TGTGCCAGCAGCAAACGGGCCAGGGCTACGAACACCGGGGAGCTGTTTTTT.

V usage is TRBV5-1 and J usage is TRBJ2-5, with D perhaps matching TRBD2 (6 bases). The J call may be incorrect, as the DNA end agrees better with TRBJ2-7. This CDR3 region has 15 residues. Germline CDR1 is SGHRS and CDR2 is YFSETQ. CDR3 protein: CASSLALGGAYEQYF. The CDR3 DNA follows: TGCGCCAGCAGCTTGGCCCTGGGGGGAGCCTACGAGCAGTACTTC.

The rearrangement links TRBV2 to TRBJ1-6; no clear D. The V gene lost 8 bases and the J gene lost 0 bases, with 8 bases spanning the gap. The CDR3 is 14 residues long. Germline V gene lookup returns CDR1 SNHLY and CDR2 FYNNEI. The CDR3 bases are TGTGCCAGCGAGGCGATCTCCTATAATTCACCCCTCCACTTT. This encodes CASEAISYNSPLHF.

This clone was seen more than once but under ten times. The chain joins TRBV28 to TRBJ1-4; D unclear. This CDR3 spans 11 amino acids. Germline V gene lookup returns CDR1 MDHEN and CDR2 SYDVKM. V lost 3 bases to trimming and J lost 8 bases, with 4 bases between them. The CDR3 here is CASSFLEKLFF. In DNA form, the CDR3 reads TGTGCCAGCAGTTTTCTCGAAAAACTGTTTTTT.

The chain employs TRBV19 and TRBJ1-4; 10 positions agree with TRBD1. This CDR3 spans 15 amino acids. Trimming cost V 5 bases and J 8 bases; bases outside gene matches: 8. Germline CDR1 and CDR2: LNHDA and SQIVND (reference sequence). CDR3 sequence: CASSPTGTGDEKLFF. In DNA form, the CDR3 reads TGTGCCAGTAGTCCGACCGGGACAGGGGACGAAAAACTGTTTTTT.

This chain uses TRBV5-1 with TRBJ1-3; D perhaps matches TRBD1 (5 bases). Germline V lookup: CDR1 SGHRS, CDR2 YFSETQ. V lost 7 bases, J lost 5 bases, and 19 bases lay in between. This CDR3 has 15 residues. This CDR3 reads CASSGGQGERNTIYF. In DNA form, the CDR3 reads TGCGCCAGCTCCGGTGGGCAGGGTGAGAGAAACACCATATATTTT.

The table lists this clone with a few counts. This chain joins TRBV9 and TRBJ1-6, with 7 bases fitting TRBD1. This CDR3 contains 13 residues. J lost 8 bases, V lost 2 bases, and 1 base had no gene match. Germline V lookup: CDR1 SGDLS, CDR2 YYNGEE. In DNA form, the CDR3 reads TGTGCCAGCAGCGTGGGGACAGATTCACCCCTCCACTTT. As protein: CASSVGTDSPLHF.

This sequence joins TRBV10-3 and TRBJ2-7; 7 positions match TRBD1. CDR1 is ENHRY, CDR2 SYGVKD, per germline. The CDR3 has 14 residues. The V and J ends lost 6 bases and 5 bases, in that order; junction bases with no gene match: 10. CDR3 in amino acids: CAISPLTGAHEQYF. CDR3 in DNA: TGTGCCATCAGCCCGCTAACAGGGGCCCACGAGCAGTACTTC.

CDR3 DNA: TGCGCCAGCCAGGAGGGGAACCATAATTCACCCCTCCACTTT. The encoded protein is CASQEGNHNSPLHF. The chain couples TRBV5-1 to TRBJ1-6, with TRBD1 as a possible D gene (5 bases). V dropped 7 bases and J dropped 5 bases, with 13 bases sitting between them. The CDR3 is 14 amino acids. Germline V gene lookup returns CDR1 SGHRS and CDR2 YFSETQ.

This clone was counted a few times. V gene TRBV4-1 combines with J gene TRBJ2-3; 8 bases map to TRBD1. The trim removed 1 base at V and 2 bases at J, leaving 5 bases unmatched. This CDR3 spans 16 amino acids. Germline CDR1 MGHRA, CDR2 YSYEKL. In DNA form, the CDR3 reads TGCGCCAGCAGCCAAGGAGACAGGGGTACCACAGATACGCAGTATTTT. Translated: CASSQGDRGTTDTQYF.